Many counts were recorded for the clone carrying this T cell receptor beta chain. No antigen is known for it. Unsorted libraries were generated from 2 million PBMCs held at -80 degrees C. These data come from a study of neurological immune-mediated disorders. Study observations and caveats: In HTLV-1-associated myelopathy, TCR clonal expansion was greatest, whereas multiple sclerosis had the least, falling below healthy controls. CDR3 amino acid sequences found in expanded clones were never shared across subjects, suggesting private repertoires in all groups.

Looked up from germline, CDR1 is MNHEY and CDR2 is SMNVEV (reference sequence). The CDR3 covers 15 residues. Trimming removed 1 base from V and 6 bases from J; junction bases left unmatched: 8. The output of every sequencing run exceeded 180 million TCR-beta sequences, derived from 15-18 subjects. TCRdb processed the 5' RACE reads anew with MiXCR; each CDR3 protein has one entry. The repertoire includes approximately 37,000 distinct CDR3 sequences, 13% to 15% of them detected once, and over 25% sits in the top ten. The sample taken for sequencing was PBMCs. This rearrangement joins TRBV27 to TRBJ2-7, with TRBD1 matching 8 bases. The receptor comes from a woman aged 45-65 years with HTLV-1-associated myelopathy (HAM/TSP). CDR3 bases: TGTGCCAGCAGTTTATTGTCCCGGGGACAGGCCGAGCAGTACTTC. Its protein is CASSLLSRGQAEQYF.